This T cell receptor (beta chain) was obtained from a study of T-cell memory formation after mild COVID-19. V lost 0 bases and J 2 bases, leaving 8 bases between the germline ends. Germline loops: CDR1 DFQATT, CDR2 SNEGSKA (reference sequence). The CDR3 spans 14 residues. MiXCR, applied by TCRdb to the 5' RACE reads, yields one record per CDR3 protein. The sample includes under 300,000 distinct CDR3 sequences, around 15% seen only once; the top ten take roughly 23%. The V and J genes are TRBV20-1 and TRBJ2-1; D possibly matches TRBD1 or TRBD2 (5 bases each). This clonotype was sampled from a man younger than 35 who had mild COVID-19 (a few samples of this study predate the infection). Cell type and time point are not known. Sample: PBMCs or a T cell subset sorted from them (not recorded which). The CDR3 bases are TGCAGTGCTAGAGATGGGGACCCCTACAATGAGCAGTTCTTC. Translated: CSARDGDPYNEQFF.